This T cell receptor (beta chain) was captured by sequencing in a study of identical twins. Regarding this clonotype: The antigen is not known.

Overall study findings and caveats: For out-of-frame beta sequences, excess twin sharing was weaker.

TCRdb redid the calling of the 5' RACE reads with MiXCR, one entry per CDR3 protein. In the table there are 500,000 to 600,000 distinct CDR3 sequences, around 20% of which are singletons. This sample was also put to use in a study of T cells expressing NK-cell markers. This second report adds: Dominant NKG2C+ clonotypes accounted for 1.0-7.0% of CD8+ T cells in six or seven donors. For a few donors, these clonotypes were likewise the leading ones in the CD3+CD56-NKG2C+ fraction. Expanded NKG2C+ T cell clones were not confirmed as HCMV-specific.

Material: CD4+ T cells sorted from blood. The source of this sequence is a woman younger than 35 in good health.

The CDR3 coding sequence is TGCAGTCCACACGGGAGCTCCTACAATGAGCAGTTCTTC. It is translated as CSPHGSSYNEQFF. The chain combines TRBV20-1 with TRBJ2-1, with D perhaps TRBD2 (6 bases). Germline-derived CDR1 and CDR2 are DFQATT and SNEGSKA (reference sequence). V shed 8 bases and J shed 0 bases, with 11 bases lying between them. The CDR3 is made up of 13 amino acids.